This is a list of T cell receptor beta chains from one sample in a study of CD4 T cells in relation to SARS-CoV-2 and coronaviruses. No antigen has been identified for these receptors. Produced via immunoSEQ multiplex PCR; TCRdb's table is partial and in-frame only. Among about 38,000 clones, 82% were seen once, and the ten largest hold approximately 5%. Source material: naive CD4+ T cells from PBMCs, cultured in vitro. These receptors were collected from an adult with COVID-19. The CDR3 runs from the conserved cysteine through the conserved F or W. D genes are given only for firm matches. Only some rows state a clone size, as once, few, many or a class for expanded clones.

v_call,d_call,clone_size,j_call,cdr3_aa,cdr3_nt
TRBV4-2,TRBD1,few,TRBJ2-3,CASSQDRGSTDTQYF,TGTGCCAGCAGCCAAGACAGGGGGAGCACAGATACGCAGTATTTT
TRBV6-5,-,-,TRBJ2-1,CASSAQGVSEQFF,TGTGCCAGCAGCGCACAAGGAGTTAGTGAGCAGTTCTTC
TRBV4-1,-,once,TRBJ2-3,CASSPGGSATDTQYF,TGCGCCAGCAGCCCAGGGGGGTCTGCGACAGATACGCAGTATTTT
TRBV6-5,-,-,TRBJ2-7,CATRLVGSEQYF,TGTGCCACCCGACTAGTTGGTAGCGAGCAGTACTTC
TRBV24-1,-,-,TRBJ1-5,CATSDFGQPQHF,TGTGCCACCAGTGATTTTGGTCAGCCCCAGCATTTT
TRBV28,-,once,TRBJ1-4,CASRPRRGKLFF,TGTGCCAGCAGGCCCCGAAGGGGGAAACTGTTTTTT
TRBV3-1/TRBV3-2,-,-,TRBJ2-3,CASSQAARSTDTQYF,TGTGCCAGCAGCCAAGCGGCACGATCCACAGATACGCAGTATTTT
TRBV11-2,-,-,TRBJ1-3,CASSLEAVRNTIYF,TGTGCCAGCAGCTTAGAGGCAGTAAGGAACACCATATATTTT
TRBV19,-,-,TRBJ1-2,CASRGVLAGANYGYTF,TGTGCCAGTAGGGGAGTTCTAGCAGGGGCCAACTATGGCTACACCTTC
TRBV12-3/TRBV12-4,TRBD1,-,TRBJ2-4,CASSLGQADIQYF,TGTGCCAGCAGTTTGGGACAGGCCGACATTCAGTACTTC
TRBV7-9,-,-,TRBJ2-4,CASSSPTGLAKNIQYF,TGTGCCAGCAGCTCGCCGACGGGCCTTGCCAAAAACATTCAGTACTTC
TRBV28,TRBD1,-,TRBJ2-7,CASSRDSYEQYF,TGTGCCAGCAGTCGGGACAGCTACGAGCAGTACTTC
TRBV18,-,-,TRBJ2-3,CASSPGLHPTDTQYF,TGTGCCAGCTCCCCCGGGTTACACCCGACAGATACGCAGTATTTT
TRBV7-2,-,-,TRBJ2-1,CASSSVDEQFF,TGTGCCAGCAGCTCCGTGGATGAGCAGTTCTTC
TRBV7-9,-,-,TRBJ2-1,CASSPRLDEQFF,TGTGCCAGCAGCCCACGACTAGATGAGCAGTTCTTC
TRBV7-6,TRBD2,-,TRBJ2-2,CASSSLGLSTGELFF,TGTGCCAGCAGCTCCCTGGGACTAAGCACCGGGGAGCTGTTTTTT
TRBV9,-,-,TRBJ2-7,CASSVGGQGSPYEQYF,TGTGCCAGCAGCGTAGGGGGGCAGGGATCGCCCTACGAGCAGTACTTC
TRBV30,-,-,TRBJ2-1,CAWTVGLGYNEQFF,TGTGCCTGGACGGTGGGGCTGGGCTACAATGAGCAGTTCTTC
TRBV5-1,-,few,TRBJ1-2,CASSLQGLEGYTF,TGCGCCAGCAGCTTACAGGGCTTGGAGGGCTACACCTTC
TRBV28,-,-,TRBJ2-7,CASSLGGPGEQYF,TGTGCCAGCAGTCTAGGTGGACCAGGAGAGCAGTACTTC
TRBV7-9,TRBD1,-,TRBJ1-4,CASSSWGQGYSYEKLFF,TGTGCCAGCAGCTCGTGGGGACAGGGCTATTCTTATGAAAAACTGTTTTTT
TRBV6-6,-,-,TRBJ1-3,CASSVWDVGNTIYF,TGTGCCAGCAGTGTGTGGGACGTCGGAAACACCATATATTTT
TRBV27,-,-,TRBJ2-5,CASSFRGGETQYF,TGTGCCAGCAGTTTTAGGGGAGGAGAGACCCAGTACTTC
TRBV27,TRBD1,-,TRBJ1-2,CASSSSTGGYGYTF,TGTGCCAGCAGTTCGTCGACAGGGGGCTATGGCTACACCTTC
TRBV7-9,-,-,TRBJ2-7,CASSRLEEQYF,TGTGCCAGCAGCCGCCTCGAAGAGCAGTACTTC
TRBV7-2,TRBD2,-,TRBJ2-1,CASSYSGRLYNEQFF,TGTGCCAGCAGCTATAGCGGGAGACTCTACAATGAGCAGTTCTTC
TRBV7-7,TRBD2,few,TRBJ2-2,CASSRGLRDGVAGPGELFF,TGTGCCAGCAGCCGAGGTTTGCGGGATGGGGTAGCGGGGCCCGGGGAGCTGTTTTTT
TRBV4-1,TRBD2,-,TRBJ2-7,CASSQGTSGGHEQYF,TGCGCCAGCAGCCAAGGAACTAGCGGGGGACACGAGCAGTACTTC
TRBV19,TRBD2,-,TRBJ2-5,CASSMQGSSWREVQETQYF,TGTGCCAGTAGTATGCAGGGCTCGTCATGGCGGGAGGTTCAAGAGACCCAGTACTTC
TRBV28,-,-,TRBJ2-7,CASSSGTQYEQYF,TGTGCCAGCAGCTCCGGGACTCAGTACGAGCAGTACTTC
TRBV4-1,-,-,TRBJ2-3,CASSQTIGDTQYF,TGCGCCAGCAGCCAAACAATAGGGGATACGCAGTATTTT
TRBV7-9,TRBD2,-,TRBJ2-3,CASSPRTSWDLTDTQYF,TGTGCCAGCAGCCCCCGGACTAGCTGGGATCTCACAGATACGCAGTATTTT
TRBV15,TRBD1,-,TRBJ1-5,CATSRVLQGAPQHF,TGTGCCACCAGCAGAGTTTTACAGGGGGCCCCCCAGCATTTT
TRBV5-4,TRBD1,-,TRBJ2-1,CASTKDRDNEQFF,TGTGCCAGCACCAAAGACAGGGACAATGAGCAGTTCTTC
TRBV7-2,-,-,TRBJ1-6,CASSHLRHGIYSPLHF,TGTGCCAGCAGCCACCTACGACACGGCATTTATTCACCCCTCCACTTT
TRBV6-2/TRBV6-3,TRBD2,-,TRBJ2-1,CASSYRAGGPDEQFF,TGTGCCAGCAGTTATAGGGCGGGAGGGCCGGATGAGCAGTTCTTC
TRBV30,TRBD2,-,TRBJ2-3,CAWSGVSGPPDTQYF,TGTGCCTGGAGTGGGGTTAGCGGGCCCCCAGATACGCAGTATTTT
TRBV19,-,once,TRBJ2-5,CASSITVTGIETQYF,TGTGCCAGTAGTATAACCGTGACAGGAATAGAGACCCAGTACTTC
TRBV19,-,-,TRBJ1-5,CASSILGKGNQPQHF,TGTGCCAGTAGTATTTTAGGTAAAGGCAATCAGCCCCAGCATTTT
TRBV18,TRBD2,-,TRBJ2-7,CASSPMTSGRAGEQYF,TGTGCCAGCTCACCGATGACTAGCGGGAGGGCTGGCGAGCAGTACTTC
TRBV5-1,-,-,TRBJ1-2,CASSFDSASYGYTF,TGCGCCAGCAGCTTTGACTCCGCTTCCTATGGCTACACCTTC